These T cell receptor beta chains were read from a single sample in a study of T-cell memory formation after mild COVID-19. TCRdb reanalysed the 5' RACE reads using MiXCR and keeps one entry per CDR3 protein. The repertoire holds around 310,000 distinct CDR3 sequences, 14% seen once, with roughly a fifth in the top ten. Material: PBMCs or a T cell subset sorted from them (not recorded which). These receptors came from a man between 18 and 29 years old who had mild COVID-19 (a few samples of this study predate the infection). Cell type and time point are not known. Each CDR3 is given with its conserved first and last residue. D genes are given only for firm matches. Only part of the rows carry a size: once, few, many, or a class if the clone is expanded.

DNA | CDR3 | D | J | V | size
TGCGCCAGCAGCTTGGCCGGGGCGGACTCCTACAATGAGCAGTTCTTC | CASSLAGADSYNEQFF | - | TRBJ2-1 | TRBV5-1 | few
TGTGCCAGCAGTTACTCTTGGTCAGGAAACACTGAAGCTTTCTTT | CASSYSWSGNTEAFF | - | TRBJ1-1 | TRBV6-5 | many
TGCGCCAGCAGCCAAGCTTCCGGGACTAGCGGGGAGCAAGAGACCCAGTACTTC | CASSQASGTSGEQETQYF | TRBD2 | TRBJ2-5 | TRBV4-1 | many
TGTGCCAGCAGTGAAAGCGGGGGGGCCACAGATACGCAGTATTTT | CASSESGGATDTQYF | TRBD2 | TRBJ2-3 | TRBV6-4 | many
TGTGCCAGCAGCTCAATCTTGGACAGGGCTTATACGCAGTATTTT | CASSSILDRAYTQYF | TRBD1 | TRBJ2-3 | TRBV7-6 | -
TGCGCCAGCAGCTCGACGACGGATATGAACACTGAAGCTTTCTTT | CASSSTTDMNTEAFF | - | TRBJ1-1 | TRBV5-1 | -
TGTGCCAGCAGCCGGCCAACGGAGTGGGGCGCAGGCTACACCTTC | CASSRPTEWGAGYTF | - | TRBJ1-2 | TRBV4-2 | few
TGCGCCAGCAGTGAAGAGGGACCAATAATCACTAGCACAGATACGCAGTATTTT | CASSEEGPIITSTDTQYF | - | TRBJ2-3 | TRBV10-1 | -
TGCAGTGCTATGCGGTTGGGGGACACTGAAGCTTTCTTT | CSAMRLGDTEAFF | - | TRBJ1-1 | TRBV20-1 | -
TGTGCCAGAAGAAGAGGCGGGGAGCTGTTTTTT | CARRRGGELFF | - | TRBJ2-2 | TRBV2 | -
TGTGCTAGTGGTTTGGCCGGGACTAGCGGGGTTACCGGGGAGCTGTTTTTT | CASGLAGTSGVTGELFF | TRBD2 | TRBJ2-2 | TRBV12-5 | -
TGTGCCAGCAGCTTAGTGAGGGGGCGCTTACACGAGCAGTACTTC | CASSLVRGRLHEQYF | TRBD1 | TRBJ2-7 | TRBV7-6 | -
TGCAGTGCCCCCCTCCCGACTGTAGCAGAGGAGACCCAGTACTTC | CSAPLPTVAEETQYF | - | TRBJ2-5 | TRBV20-1 | -
TGTGCCAGCAGCCAAGACCTGTTGGGAGAGACCCAGTACTTC | CASSQDLLGETQYF | - | TRBJ2-5 | TRBV4-2 | few
TGCAGTGCAACCGGGACAGGGAATATTAATCAGCCCCAGCATTTT | CSATGTGNINQPQHF | TRBD1 | TRBJ1-5 | TRBV20-1 | few
TGTGCCAGCTCACGCGGACAGGGAGCGAACACCGGGGAGCTGTTTTTT | CASSRGQGANTGELFF | TRBD1 | TRBJ2-2 | TRBV11-3 | few
TGCAGCGTTGTGGAACAGGGTATTTCCTACGAGCAGTACTTC | CSVVEQGISYEQYF | - | TRBJ2-7 | TRBV29-1 | -
TGCGCCAGCAGCCAAGATTTTGGAACTGAGCAGTTCTTC | CASSQDFGTEQFF | - | TRBJ2-1 | TRBV4-3 | many
TGTGCCAGCAGCAAAAGGGTGGACAGCCTCTATGGCTACACCTTC | CASSKRVDSLYGYTF | - | TRBJ1-2 | TRBV21-1 | few
TGTGCCAGCAGCGCCCACGGGACAGCGAATGAAAAACTGTTTTTT | CASSAHGTANEKLFF | TRBD1 | TRBJ1-4 | TRBV7-2 | few
TGTGCCACCAGTTTGTCTATGACGGGCACAGATACGCAGTATTTT | CATSLSMTGTDTQYF | - | TRBJ2-3 | TRBV15 | -
TGTGCCAGTAGTATAGGAGGGAGAGCGTACACCGGGGAGCTGTTTTTT | CASSIGGRAYTGELFF | - | TRBJ2-2 | TRBV19 | few
TGTGCTAGTGGTTTGGTCCTGACTAGGGCCATCACCGGGGAGCTGTTTTTT | CASGLVLTRAITGELFF | - | TRBJ2-2 | TRBV12-5 | few
TGTGCCAGCAGCTCCCGGGGCCTGAGGTTCGCGAACACCGGGGAGCTGTTTTTT | CASSSRGLRFANTGELFF | - | TRBJ2-2 | TRBV7-6 | few
TGTGCCTGGAGTGTATTCGGGGTGGGCACCGGGGAGCTGTTTTTT | CAWSVFGVGTGELFF | - | TRBJ2-2 | TRBV30 | -
TGTGCCAGCAGCTTAGATACGGGCAGCCAGCCCCAGCATTTT | CASSLDTGSQPQHF | - | TRBJ1-5 | TRBV7-2 | few
TGTGCCAGTAGTATCGATGGGGTAAGCAATCAGCCCCAGCATTTT | CASSIDGVSNQPQHF | - | TRBJ1-5 | TRBV19 | -
TGCAGTGCCAGAGCGGACAATGAGCAGTTCTTC | CSARADNEQFF | - | TRBJ2-1 | TRBV20-1 | few
TGTGCCAGCAGCTTAGCAGTCGGCAGCCCCCCTGAGCAGTTCTTC | CASSLAVGSPPEQFF | - | TRBJ2-1 | TRBV7-8 | many
TGTGCCAGCATTCCGGGGGGGCCAGATACGCAGTATTTT | CASIPGGPDTQYF | TRBD2 | TRBJ2-3 | TRBV2 | many
TGTGCCAGTAGTTCGTCAGGGACCTCTGGGGCCAACGTCCTGACTTTC | CASSSSGTSGANVLTF | - | TRBJ2-6 | TRBV19 | few
TGCAGCGTTGAAGATCGAACAGGGGAGCGAGATACGCAGTATTTT | CSVEDRTGERDTQYF | TRBD1 | TRBJ2-3 | TRBV29-1 | many
TGTGCCAGCAAGCGGGACGGAAACACCATATATTTT | CASKRDGNTIYF | - | TRBJ1-3 | TRBV6-2/TRBV6-3 | few
TGCGCCAGTTCGGGAGGGATCTTTGGGAATGAGCAGTTCTTC | CASSGGIFGNEQFF | TRBD2 | TRBJ2-1 | TRBV10-1 | few
TGTGCCAGCAGCTTCGGGACAGCCTACAATGAGCAGTTCTTC | CASSFGTAYNEQFF | TRBD1 | TRBJ2-1 | TRBV7-2 | -
TGTGCCAGCAGCTTAGGGGCTAGCGAGTACAATGAGCAGTTCTTC | CASSLGASEYNEQFF | - | TRBJ2-1 | TRBV7-9 | -
TGTGCCAGCAGCCGAGAATACAATGAGCAGTTCTTC | CASSREYNEQFF | - | TRBJ2-1 | TRBV3-1 | -
TGTGCCAGCAGCTTAGATGTAGGGCACACAGATACGCAGTATTTT | CASSLDVGHTDTQYF | - | TRBJ2-3 | TRBV7-9 | few
TGTGCCAGCAGCTTAGGACTAGGAGGCGCATTAGAGACCCAGTACTTC | CASSLGLGGALETQYF | - | TRBJ2-5 | TRBV7-9 | -
TGCGCCAGCAGCTTGGGGGACAGACAGATGAACACTGAAGCTTTCTTT | CASSLGDRQMNTEAFF | TRBD1 | TRBJ1-1 | TRBV5-1 | -
TGTGCCATCACCCCAGACCCTGTTGGATACGAGCAGTACTTC | CAITPDPVGYEQYF | - | TRBJ2-7 | TRBV10-3 | -
TGTGCCAGCAGGCCGGGAGGGGGGTACGATGAGCAGTTCTTC | CASRPGGGYDEQFF | TRBD2 | TRBJ2-1 | TRBV27 | -
TGTGCCAGCAGCCCCTCGACTAACACAGATACGCAGTATTTT | CASSPSTNTDTQYF | - | TRBJ2-3 | TRBV7-2 | -
TGTGCCAGCAGCGTAGTAGGGGGGGCCCTTTCAAATGAGCAGTTCTTC | CASSVVGGALSNEQFF | - | TRBJ2-1 | TRBV9 | -
TGTGCCAGCAGTCCGGTTCCGGGGGCTTTCTTT | CASSPVPGAFF | - | TRBJ1-1 | TRBV2 | few
TGTGCCTGGAGTGTACCGCAGGGGGATCGGCAGACCCAGTACTTC | CAWSVPQGDRQTQYF | TRBD1 | TRBJ2-5 | TRBV30 | -
TGCGCCAGCAGCCAAGAACAGCTAGCGGGGGATCAGGAGACCCAGTACTTC | CASSQEQLAGDQETQYF | TRBD2 | TRBJ2-5 | TRBV4-3 | few
TGCGCCAGCAGCTTGGTTACTAGCAGAGATACGCAGTATTTT | CASSLVTSRDTQYF | - | TRBJ2-3 | TRBV5-1 | -